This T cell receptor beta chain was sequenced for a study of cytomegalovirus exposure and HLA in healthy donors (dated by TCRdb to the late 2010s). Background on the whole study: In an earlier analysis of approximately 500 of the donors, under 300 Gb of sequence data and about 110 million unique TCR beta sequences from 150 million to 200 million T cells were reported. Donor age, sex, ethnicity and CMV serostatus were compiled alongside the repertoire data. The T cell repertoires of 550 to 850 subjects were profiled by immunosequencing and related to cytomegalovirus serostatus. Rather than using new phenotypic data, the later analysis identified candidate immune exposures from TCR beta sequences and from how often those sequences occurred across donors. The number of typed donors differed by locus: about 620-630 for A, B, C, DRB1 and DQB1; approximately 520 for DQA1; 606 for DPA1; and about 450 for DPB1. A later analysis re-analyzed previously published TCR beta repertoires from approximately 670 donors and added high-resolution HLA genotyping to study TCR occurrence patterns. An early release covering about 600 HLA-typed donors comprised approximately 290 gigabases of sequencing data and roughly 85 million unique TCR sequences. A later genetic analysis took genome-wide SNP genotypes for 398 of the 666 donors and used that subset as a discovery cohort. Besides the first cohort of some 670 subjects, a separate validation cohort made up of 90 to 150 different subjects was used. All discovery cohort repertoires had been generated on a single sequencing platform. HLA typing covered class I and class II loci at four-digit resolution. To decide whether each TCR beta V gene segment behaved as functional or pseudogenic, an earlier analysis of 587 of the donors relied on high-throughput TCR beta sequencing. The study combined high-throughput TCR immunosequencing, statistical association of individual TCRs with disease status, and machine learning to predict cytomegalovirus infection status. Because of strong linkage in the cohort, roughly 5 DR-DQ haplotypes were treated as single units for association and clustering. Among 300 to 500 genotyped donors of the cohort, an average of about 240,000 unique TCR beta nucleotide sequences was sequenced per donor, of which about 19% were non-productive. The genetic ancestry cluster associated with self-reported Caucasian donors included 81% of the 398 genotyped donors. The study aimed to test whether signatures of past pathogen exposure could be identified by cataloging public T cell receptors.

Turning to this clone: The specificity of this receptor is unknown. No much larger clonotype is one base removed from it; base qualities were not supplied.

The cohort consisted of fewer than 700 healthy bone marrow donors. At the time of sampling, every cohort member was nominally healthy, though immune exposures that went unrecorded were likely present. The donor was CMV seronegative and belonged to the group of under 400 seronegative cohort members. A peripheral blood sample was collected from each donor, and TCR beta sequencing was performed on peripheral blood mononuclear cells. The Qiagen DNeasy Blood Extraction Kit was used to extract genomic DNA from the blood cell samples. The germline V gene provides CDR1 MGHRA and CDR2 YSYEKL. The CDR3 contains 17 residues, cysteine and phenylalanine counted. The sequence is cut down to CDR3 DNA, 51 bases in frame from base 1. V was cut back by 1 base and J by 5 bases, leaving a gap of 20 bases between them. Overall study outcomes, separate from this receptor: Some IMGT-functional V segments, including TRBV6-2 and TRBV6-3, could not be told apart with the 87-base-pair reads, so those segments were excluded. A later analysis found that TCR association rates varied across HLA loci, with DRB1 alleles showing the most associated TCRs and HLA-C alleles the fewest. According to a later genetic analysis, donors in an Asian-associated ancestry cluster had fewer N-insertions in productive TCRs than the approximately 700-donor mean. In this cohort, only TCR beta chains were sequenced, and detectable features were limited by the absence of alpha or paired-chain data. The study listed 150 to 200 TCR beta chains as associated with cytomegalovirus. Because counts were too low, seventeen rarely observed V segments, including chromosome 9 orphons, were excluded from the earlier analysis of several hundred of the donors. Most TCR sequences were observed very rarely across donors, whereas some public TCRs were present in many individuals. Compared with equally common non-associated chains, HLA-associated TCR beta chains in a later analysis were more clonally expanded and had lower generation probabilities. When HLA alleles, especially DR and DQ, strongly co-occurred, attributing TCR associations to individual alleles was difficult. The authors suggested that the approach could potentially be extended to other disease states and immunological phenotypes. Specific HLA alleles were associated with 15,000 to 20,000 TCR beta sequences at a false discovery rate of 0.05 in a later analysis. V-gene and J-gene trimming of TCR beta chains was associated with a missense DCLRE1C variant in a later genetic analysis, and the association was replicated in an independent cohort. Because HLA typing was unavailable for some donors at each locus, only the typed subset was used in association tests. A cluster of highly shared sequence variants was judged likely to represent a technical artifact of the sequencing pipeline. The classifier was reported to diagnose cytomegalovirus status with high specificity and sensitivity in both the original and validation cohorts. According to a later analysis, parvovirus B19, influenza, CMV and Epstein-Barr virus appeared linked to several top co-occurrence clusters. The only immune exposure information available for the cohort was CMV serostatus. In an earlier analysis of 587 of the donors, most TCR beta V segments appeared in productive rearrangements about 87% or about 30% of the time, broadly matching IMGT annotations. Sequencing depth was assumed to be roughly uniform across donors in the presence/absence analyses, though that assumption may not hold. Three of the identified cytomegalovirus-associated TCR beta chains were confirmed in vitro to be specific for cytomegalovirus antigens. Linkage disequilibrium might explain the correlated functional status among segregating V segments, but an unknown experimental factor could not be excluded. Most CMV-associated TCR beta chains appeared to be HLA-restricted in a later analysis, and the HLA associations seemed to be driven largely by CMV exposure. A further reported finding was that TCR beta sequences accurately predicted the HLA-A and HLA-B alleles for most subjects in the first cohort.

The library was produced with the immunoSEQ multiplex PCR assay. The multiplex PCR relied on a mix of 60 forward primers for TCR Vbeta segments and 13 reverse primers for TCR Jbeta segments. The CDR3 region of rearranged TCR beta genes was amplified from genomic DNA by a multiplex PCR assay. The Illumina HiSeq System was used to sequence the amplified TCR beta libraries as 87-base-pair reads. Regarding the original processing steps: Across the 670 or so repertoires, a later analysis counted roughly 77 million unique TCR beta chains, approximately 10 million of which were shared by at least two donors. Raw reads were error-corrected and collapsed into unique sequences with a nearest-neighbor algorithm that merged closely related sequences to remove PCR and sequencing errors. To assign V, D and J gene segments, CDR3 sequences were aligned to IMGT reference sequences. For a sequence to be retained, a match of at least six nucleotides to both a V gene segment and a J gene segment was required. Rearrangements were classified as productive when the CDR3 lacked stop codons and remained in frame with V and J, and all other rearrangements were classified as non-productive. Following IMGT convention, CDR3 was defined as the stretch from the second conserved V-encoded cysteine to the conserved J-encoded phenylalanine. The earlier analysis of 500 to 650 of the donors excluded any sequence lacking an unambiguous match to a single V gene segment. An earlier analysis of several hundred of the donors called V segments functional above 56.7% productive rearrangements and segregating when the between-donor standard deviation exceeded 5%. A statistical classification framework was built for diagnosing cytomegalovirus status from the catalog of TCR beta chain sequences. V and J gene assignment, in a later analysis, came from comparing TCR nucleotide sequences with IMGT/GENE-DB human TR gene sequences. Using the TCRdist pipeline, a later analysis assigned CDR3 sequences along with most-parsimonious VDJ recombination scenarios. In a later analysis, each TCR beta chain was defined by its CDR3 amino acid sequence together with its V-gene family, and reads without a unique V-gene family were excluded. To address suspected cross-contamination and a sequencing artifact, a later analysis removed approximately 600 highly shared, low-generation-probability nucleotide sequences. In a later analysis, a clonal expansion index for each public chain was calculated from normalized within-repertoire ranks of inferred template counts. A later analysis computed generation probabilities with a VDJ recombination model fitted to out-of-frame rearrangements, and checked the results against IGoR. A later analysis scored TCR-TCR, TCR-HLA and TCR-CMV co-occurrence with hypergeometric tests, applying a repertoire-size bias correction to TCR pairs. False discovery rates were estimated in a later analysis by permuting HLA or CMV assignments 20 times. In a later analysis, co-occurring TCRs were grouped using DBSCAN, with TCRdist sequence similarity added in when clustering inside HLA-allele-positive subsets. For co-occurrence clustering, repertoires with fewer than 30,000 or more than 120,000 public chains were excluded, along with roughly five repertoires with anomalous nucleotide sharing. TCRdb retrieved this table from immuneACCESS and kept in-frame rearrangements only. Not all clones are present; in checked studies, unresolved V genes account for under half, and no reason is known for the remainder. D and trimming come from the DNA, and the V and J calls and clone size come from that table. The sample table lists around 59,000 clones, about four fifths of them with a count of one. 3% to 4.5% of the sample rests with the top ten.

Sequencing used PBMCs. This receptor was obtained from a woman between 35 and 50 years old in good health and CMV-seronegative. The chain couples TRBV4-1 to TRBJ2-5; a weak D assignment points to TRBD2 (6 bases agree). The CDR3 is CASSQVGRGGRSETQYF. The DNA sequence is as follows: TGCGCCAGCAGCCAAGTCGGGCGGGGAGGTCGGTCGGAGACCCAGTACTTC.